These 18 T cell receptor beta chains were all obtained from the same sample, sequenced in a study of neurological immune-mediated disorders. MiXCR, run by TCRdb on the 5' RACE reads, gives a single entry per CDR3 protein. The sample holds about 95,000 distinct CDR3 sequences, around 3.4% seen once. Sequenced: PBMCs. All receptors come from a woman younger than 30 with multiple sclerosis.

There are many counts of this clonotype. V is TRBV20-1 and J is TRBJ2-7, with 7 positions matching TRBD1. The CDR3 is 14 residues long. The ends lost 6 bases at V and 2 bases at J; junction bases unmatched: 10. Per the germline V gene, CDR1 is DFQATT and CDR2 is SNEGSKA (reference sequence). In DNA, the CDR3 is TGCAGTGCGAGGAGGACAGGATACACCTACGAGCAGTACTTC. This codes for CSARRTGYTYEQYF.

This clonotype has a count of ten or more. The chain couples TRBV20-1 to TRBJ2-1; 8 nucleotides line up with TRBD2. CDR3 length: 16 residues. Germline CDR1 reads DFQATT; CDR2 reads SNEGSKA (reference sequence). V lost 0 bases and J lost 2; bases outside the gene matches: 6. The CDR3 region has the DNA TGCAGTGCTAGAGACGTAACTAGCGGAACCTACAATGAGCAGTTCTTC. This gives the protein CSARDVTSGTYNEQFF.

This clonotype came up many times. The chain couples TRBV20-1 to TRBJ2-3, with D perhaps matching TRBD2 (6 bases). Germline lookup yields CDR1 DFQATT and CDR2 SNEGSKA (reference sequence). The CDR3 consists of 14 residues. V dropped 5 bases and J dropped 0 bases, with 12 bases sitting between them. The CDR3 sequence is CSAPSGGSTDTQYF. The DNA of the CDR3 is TGCAGTGCTCCCAGTGGGGGGAGCACAGATACGCAGTATTTT.

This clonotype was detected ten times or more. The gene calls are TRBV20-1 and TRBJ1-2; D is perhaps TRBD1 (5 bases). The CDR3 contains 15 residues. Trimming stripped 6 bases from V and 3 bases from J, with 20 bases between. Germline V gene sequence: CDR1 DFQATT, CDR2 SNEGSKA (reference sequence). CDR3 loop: CSAPTEAGFYYGYTF. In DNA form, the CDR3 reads TGCAGTGCGCCCACGGAGGCAGGGTTCTACTATGGCTACACCTTC.

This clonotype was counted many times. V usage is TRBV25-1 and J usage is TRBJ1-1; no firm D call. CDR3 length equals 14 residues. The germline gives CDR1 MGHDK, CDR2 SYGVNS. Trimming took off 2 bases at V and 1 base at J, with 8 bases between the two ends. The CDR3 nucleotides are TGTGCCAGCAGTGAAAGGCAGCCGAACACTGAAGCTTTCTTT. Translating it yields CASSERQPNTEAFF.

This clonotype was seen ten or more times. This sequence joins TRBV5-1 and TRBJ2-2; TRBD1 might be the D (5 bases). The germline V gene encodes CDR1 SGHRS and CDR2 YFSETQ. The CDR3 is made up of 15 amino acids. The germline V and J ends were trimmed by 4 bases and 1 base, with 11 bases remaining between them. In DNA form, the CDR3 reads TGCGCCAGCAGCCCTAGTACAGGGAACACCGGGGAGCTGTTTTTT. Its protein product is CASSPSTGNTGELFF.

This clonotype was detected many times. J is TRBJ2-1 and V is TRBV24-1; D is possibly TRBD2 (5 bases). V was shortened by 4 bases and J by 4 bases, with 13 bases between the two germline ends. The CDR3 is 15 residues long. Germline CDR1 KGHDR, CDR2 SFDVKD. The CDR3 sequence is CATSDFGRGYNEQFF. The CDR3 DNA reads TGTGCCACCAGTGACTTCGGACGGGGTTACAATGAGCAGTTCTTC.

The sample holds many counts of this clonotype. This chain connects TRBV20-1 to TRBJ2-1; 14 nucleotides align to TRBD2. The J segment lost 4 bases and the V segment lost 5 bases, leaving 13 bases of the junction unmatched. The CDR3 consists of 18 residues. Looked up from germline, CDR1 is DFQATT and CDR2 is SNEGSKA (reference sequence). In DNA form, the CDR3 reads TGCAGTGCTTTTTGTTCTTCGACTAGCGGGAGGGATTACAATGAGCAGTTCTTC. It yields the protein CSAFCSSTSGRDYNEQFF.

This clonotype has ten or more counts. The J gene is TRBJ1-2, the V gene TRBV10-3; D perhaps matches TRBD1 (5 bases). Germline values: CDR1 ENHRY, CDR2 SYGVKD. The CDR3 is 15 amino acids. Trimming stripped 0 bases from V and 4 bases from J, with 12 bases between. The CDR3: CAISESGGAAYGYTF. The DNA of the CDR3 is TGTGCCATCAGTGAGTCAGGTGGGGCGGCCTATGGCTACACCTTC.

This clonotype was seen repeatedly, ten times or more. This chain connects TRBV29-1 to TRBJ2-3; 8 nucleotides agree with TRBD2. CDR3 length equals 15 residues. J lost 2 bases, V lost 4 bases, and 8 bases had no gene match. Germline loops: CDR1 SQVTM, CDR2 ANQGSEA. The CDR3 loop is CSVGGLALATDTQYF. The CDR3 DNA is TGCAGCGTTGGCGGACTAGCCCTTGCCACAGATACGCAGTATTTT.

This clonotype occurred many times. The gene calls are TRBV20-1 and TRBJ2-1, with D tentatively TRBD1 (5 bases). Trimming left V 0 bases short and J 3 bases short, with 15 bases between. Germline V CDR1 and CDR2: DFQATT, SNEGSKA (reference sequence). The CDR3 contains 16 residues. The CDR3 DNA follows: TGCAGTGCTAGAGATCTGGAAGGGGCTAGCTACAATGAGCAGTTCTTC. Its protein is CSARDLEGASYNEQFF.

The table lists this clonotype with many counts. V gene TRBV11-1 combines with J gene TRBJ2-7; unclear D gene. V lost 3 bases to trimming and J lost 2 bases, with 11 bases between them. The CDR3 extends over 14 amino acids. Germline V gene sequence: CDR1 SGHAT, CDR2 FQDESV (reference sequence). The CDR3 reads CASSFFSGTYEQYF. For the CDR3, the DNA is TGTGCCAGCAGCTTTTTCTCCGGAACCTACGAGCAGTACTTC.

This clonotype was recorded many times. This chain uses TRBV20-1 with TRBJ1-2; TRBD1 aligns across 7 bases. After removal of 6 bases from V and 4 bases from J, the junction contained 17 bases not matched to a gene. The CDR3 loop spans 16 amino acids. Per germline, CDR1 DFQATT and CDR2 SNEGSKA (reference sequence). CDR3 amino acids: CSAAETMTGLGYGYTF. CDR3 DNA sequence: TGCAGTGCCGCCGAAACTATGACAGGGCTCGGCTATGGCTACACCTTC.

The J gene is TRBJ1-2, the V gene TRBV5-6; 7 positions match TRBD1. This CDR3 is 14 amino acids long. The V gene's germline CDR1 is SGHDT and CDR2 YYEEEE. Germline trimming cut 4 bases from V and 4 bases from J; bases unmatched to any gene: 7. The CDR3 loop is CASSGRQGPYGYTF. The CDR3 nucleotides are TGTGCCAGCAGCGGACGACAGGGCCCCTATGGCTACACCTTC.

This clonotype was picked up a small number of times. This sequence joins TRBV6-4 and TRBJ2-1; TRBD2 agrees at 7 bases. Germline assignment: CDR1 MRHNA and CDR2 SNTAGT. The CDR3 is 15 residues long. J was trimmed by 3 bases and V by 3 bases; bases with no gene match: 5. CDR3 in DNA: TGTGCCAGCAGTGAGCTTGCGGGGGACTACAATGAGCAGTTCTTC. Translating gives CASSELAGDYNEQFF.

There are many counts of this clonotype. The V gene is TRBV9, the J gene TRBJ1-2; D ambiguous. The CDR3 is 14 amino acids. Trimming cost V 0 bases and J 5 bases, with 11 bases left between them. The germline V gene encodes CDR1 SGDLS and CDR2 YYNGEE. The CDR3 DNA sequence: TGTGCCAGCAGCGTAGCTGTTGAGGCATATGGCTACACCTTC. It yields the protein CASSVAVEAYGYTF.

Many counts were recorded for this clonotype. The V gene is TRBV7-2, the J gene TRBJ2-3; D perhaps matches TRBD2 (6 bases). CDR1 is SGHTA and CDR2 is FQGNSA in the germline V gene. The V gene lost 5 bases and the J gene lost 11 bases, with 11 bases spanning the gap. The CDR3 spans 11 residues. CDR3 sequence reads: CASSPGLMQYF. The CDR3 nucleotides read TGTGCCAGCAGCCCGGGACTTATGCAGTATTTT.

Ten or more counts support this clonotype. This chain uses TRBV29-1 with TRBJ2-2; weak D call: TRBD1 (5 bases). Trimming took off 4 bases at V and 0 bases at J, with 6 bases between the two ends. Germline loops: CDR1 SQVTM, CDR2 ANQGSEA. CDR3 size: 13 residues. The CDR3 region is CSVGGANTGELFF. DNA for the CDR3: TGCAGCGTTGGGGGCGCGAACACCGGGGAGCTGTTTTTT.